This T cell receptor beta chain was sequenced in a study of shared clonotypes between healthy human individuals. This clone was counted ten times or more. Antigen specificity is unknown. Participating donors were healthy, HIV-negative adults free of recent acute infections or vaccinations. What CD8 memory combined were CD45RO+ cells and CCR7-negative CD45RA+ TemRA cells. The study's findings and limits: Rarefaction curves obtained for sorted subsets showed sequencing incomplete despite large depth. Naive subsets usually exceeded memory subsets in estimated richness.

The V and J ends lost 5 bases and 1 base respectively, with 15 bases between them. CDR3 length: 16 residues. CDR1 MGHRA and CDR2 YSYEKL come from the germline V gene. This table comes from immunoSEQ multiplex PCR, and its TCRdb copy is limited to in-frame clones, with some not included. Here the sample spans around 83,000 clones, 62% being singletons. The V gene is TRBV4-1, the J gene TRBJ2-1; a weak D match, TRBD1 (5 bases). The receptor's source is a man aged 25 to 45 in good health. The sample was memory CD8+ T cells sorted from blood. The subset: CD45RO+ cells pooled with CCR7-negative TemRA cells. CDR3 sequence reads: CASSMGQGISYNEQFF. The CDR3 DNA sequence: TGCGCCAGCAGCATGGGGCAAGGGATATCCTACAATGAGCAGTTCTTC.